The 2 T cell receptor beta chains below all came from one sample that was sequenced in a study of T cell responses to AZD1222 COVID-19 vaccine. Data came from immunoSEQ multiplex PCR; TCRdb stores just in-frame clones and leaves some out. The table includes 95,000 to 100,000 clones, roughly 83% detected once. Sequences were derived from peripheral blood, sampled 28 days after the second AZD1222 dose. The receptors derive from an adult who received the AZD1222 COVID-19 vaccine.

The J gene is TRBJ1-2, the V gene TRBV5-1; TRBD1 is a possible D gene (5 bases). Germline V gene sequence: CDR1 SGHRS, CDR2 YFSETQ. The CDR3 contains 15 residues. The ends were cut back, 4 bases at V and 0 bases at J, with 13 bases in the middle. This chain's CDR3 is CASSPRDGSNYGYTF. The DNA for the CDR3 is TGCGCCAGCAGCCCCCGGGACGGATCTAACTATGGCTACACCTTC.

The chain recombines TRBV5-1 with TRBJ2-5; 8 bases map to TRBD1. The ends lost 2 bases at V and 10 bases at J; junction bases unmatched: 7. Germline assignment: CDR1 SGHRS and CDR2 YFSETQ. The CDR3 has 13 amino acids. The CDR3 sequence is CASSLSGGTDQYF. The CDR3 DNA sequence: TGCGCCAGCAGCTTATCAGGGGGCACGGACCAGTACTTC.